This paragraph covers one T cell receptor (beta chain) sequence. Deletions cut 2 bases from V and 4 bases from J, with 22 bases between. The CDR3 contains 18 residues. CDR1 is ENHRY and CDR2 is SYGVKD in the germline V gene. The data belong to a study of technical replicates of blood from a handful of donors. Sequencing used immunoSEQ multiplex PCR; TCRdb keeps in-frame clones, though not all of them. This sample has tens of thousands of clones, with 93% found just once. The chain combines TRBV10-3 with TRBJ2-3, with D possibly matching TRBD2 (5 bases). The specimen was T cells isolated from PBMCs. The clonotype comes from a human donor in good health. CDR3 protein: CAISERGRAGERPDTQYF. CDR3 coding DNA: TGTGCCATCAGTGAGCGGGGTAGGGCAGGAGAGAGGCCAGATACGCAGTATTTT.